The T cell receptor (beta chain) described here comes from a study of T-cell memory formation after mild COVID-19. Notes on the study in general: Second-wave clones with a day 37 peak had unconfirmed SARS-CoV-2 specificity. Some clones that responded were present in memory (sampled pre-infection), which suggests cross-reactive memory joined.

Germline V CDR1 and CDR2: ENHRY, SYGVKD. The ends were cut back, 4 bases at V and 2 bases at J, with 6 bases in the middle. The CDR3 sequence is 13 residues long. Using constant-segment primers, 5'RACE produced TCR alpha and TCR beta cDNA libraries carrying sample barcodes and UMIs. TCRdb analysed the 5' RACE reads with MiXCR anew, one entry per CDR3 protein. The table lists about 350,000 distinct CDR3 sequences, about an eighth of them singletons. Notes on this clonotype: No antigen is known for it.

This TCR came from a man aged 18-30 years who had mild COVID-19 (a few samples of this study predate the infection). Cell type and time point are not known. Source material: PBMCs or a T cell subset sorted from them (not recorded which). This sequence joins TRBV10-3 and TRBJ2-4, with D hard to call. DNA for the CDR3: TGTGCCATCAGTGCGGAGCCCAAAAACATTCAGTACTTC. Translated: CAISAEPKNIQYF.